The next 13 T cell receptor beta chains were all read from a single sample in a study of shared T cell receptors in the human thymus. Clones were sequenced by immunoSEQ multiplex PCR, and TCRdb holds only the in-frame ones, with some missing. The sample lists about 380,000 clones, approximately 95% seen once, with around 0.018% in the top ten. The specimen sequenced was thymocytes. The receptor set was obtained from a human donor.

The J gene is TRBJ1-1, the V gene TRBV15, with a tentative D call TRBD1 (6 bases). The CDR3 totals 15 residues. Trimming removed 3 bases from V and 2 bases from J, with 13 bases in between. The germline V gene has CDR1 LNHNV and CDR2 YYDKDF (reference sequence). The CDR3 protein is CATSRWTAPNTEAFF. The DNA of the CDR3 is TGTGCCACCAGCAGGTGGACAGCTCCAAACACTGAAGCTTTCTTT.

This chain links TRBV28 with TRBJ2-6; D may be TRBD1 (6 bases). V was cut by 7 bases and J by 2 bases, with 18 bases left in between. The CDR3 runs to 17 residues. Germline V lookup: CDR1 MDHEN, CDR2 SYDVKM. CDR3 nucleotide sequence: TGTGCCAGCAATAGGGGGACCGCATTGACTGGGGCCAACGTCCTGACTTTC. Translating gives CASNRGTALTGANVLTF.

The CDR3 DNA reads as TGTGCCAGCAGCTTAGTCCCGGCAGGGCTCTCTCTCTACGAGCAGTACTTC. As protein: CASSLVPAGLSLYEQYF. This chain joins TRBV11-2 and TRBJ2-7, with D possibly being TRBD1 (5 bases). Per germline, CDR1 SGHAT and CDR2 FQNNGV. V gave up 1 base and J gave up 3 bases, with 19 bases separating them. CDR3 size: 17 residues.

The chain carries TRBV19 and TRBJ2-5; D assignment may be TRBD1 or TRBD2 (5 bases each). Per the germline V gene, CDR1 is LNHDA and CDR2 is SQIVND (reference sequence). V was clipped by 3 bases and J by 3 bases, with 14 bases between them. This CDR3 is 15 amino acids long. The CDR3 region has the DNA TGTGCCAGTAGTATGAGGGGTGAGGGAAAAGAGACCCAGTACTTC. Translated, it gives CASSMRGEGKETQYF.

This rearrangement joins TRBV11-2 to TRBJ2-1; 8 bases fit TRBD2. Germline CDR1 SGHAT, CDR2 FQNNGV. The CDR3 consists of 15 residues. Losses at the gene ends were 0 bases for V and 4 bases for J; bases not matched to a gene: 2. The DNA of the CDR3 is TGTGCCAGCAGCTTAGACCCGGGAGGGTACAATGAGCAGTTCTTC. It yields the protein CASSLDPGGYNEQFF.

V gene TRBV27 combines with J gene TRBJ2-2; D remains ambiguous. V shed 2 bases and J shed 6 bases, with 19 bases lying between them. The CDR3 extends over 17 amino acids. CDR1 and CDR2 from the germline V gene are MNHEY and SMNVEV (reference sequence). CDR3 region: CASSLILGGDGSGELFF. CDR3 nucleotide sequence: TGTGCCAGCAGTTTAATATTGGGCGGTGATGGGTCCGGGGAGCTGTTTTTT.

J is TRBJ2-7 and V is TRBV7-2, with 12 nucleotides matching TRBD2. Germline V gene lookup returns CDR1 SGHTA and CDR2 FQGNSA. The CDR3 runs to 15 residues. The ends lost 7 bases at V and 4 bases at J; junction bases unmatched: 8. The CDR3 coding sequence is TGTGCCAGCAACTTTAGGACTAGCGGGATATACGAGCAGTACTTC. Amino acid sequence: CASNFRTSGIYEQYF.

The chain combines TRBV10-3 with TRBJ2-3; 16 bases line up with TRBD2. This CDR3 is built from 17 residues. V lost 7 bases and J lost 4; bases outside the gene matches: 8. CDR1 and CDR2 (germline): ENHRY, SYGVKD. DNA of the CDR3: TGTGCCATCAAGCTCGGGACTAGCGGGAGGGCATCAGATACGCAGTATTTT. This codes for CAIKLGTSGRASDTQYF.

J is TRBJ1-2 and V is TRBV27; unclear D gene. V was cut by 6 bases and J by 8 bases, with 19 bases left in between. The CDR3 sequence is 14 residues long. Per germline, CDR1 MNHEY and CDR2 SMNVEV (reference sequence). The CDR3 reads CASSSRPEYVGYTF. The DNA of the CDR3 is TGTGCCAGCAGCTCACGGCCGGAATATGTGGGCTACACCTTC.

CDR3 DNA sequence: TGCGCCAGCCCACAGACTAGCGGGACGGACGGGGAGCTGTTTTTT. Its protein is CASPQTSGTDGELFF. V usage is TRBV5-1 and J usage is TRBJ2-2; 11 positions match TRBD2. CDR1 is SGHRS, CDR2 YFSETQ, per germline. V lost 7 bases to trimming and J lost 7 bases; unmatched junction nucleotides: 9. CDR3 size: 15 residues.

The rearrangement links TRBV19 to TRBJ2-1, with D uncertain. Trimming left V 6 bases short and J 4 bases short, with 10 bases between. CDR3 length equals 13 residues. Germline CDR1 and CDR2: LNHDA and SQIVND (reference sequence). The CDR3 loop is CASRLWGYNEQFF. The CDR3, as DNA: TGTGCCAGTAGGCTATGGGGATACAATGAGCAGTTCTTC.

V is TRBV27 and J is TRBJ2-3; TRBD1 aligns across 8 bases. The V gene's germline CDR1 is MNHEY and CDR2 SMNVEV (reference sequence). Trimming at V came to 6 bases and at J to 1 base, leaving 3 bases not matched to a gene. The CDR3 length is 14 residues. The CDR3 here is CASSKDRGTDTQYF. For the CDR3, the DNA is TGTGCCAGCAGCAAGGACAGGGGCACAGATACGCAGTATTTT.

The V and J genes are TRBV6-5 and TRBJ2-1; the match to TRBD1 covers 9 bases. The trim removed 0 bases at V and 5 bases at J, leaving 5 bases unmatched. Germline V gives CDR1 MNHEY, CDR2 SVGAGI. This CDR3 contains 16 residues. The CDR3 nucleotides are TGTGCCAGCAGTTACTCCACAGGGGGCGGGCACAATGAGCAGTTCTTC. It translates to CASSYSTGGGHNEQFF.